The table lists the clone carrying this TCR beta chain with a few counts. V lost 7 bases and J 2 bases, leaving 17 bases between the germline ends. Germline loops: CDR1 LNHDA, CDR2 SQIVND (reference sequence). The CDR3 is 15 residues long. The sample belongs to a study of blood T cell repertoires in COVID-19. For the study at large: Sources were T cells, B-cell-depleted T cells, or PBMCs; the material itself was cDNA or gDNA.

Under the authors' procedure: Estimation of nucleated cell counts relied on the amplification of reference gene primers. TCRdb keeps only in-frame clones here, not all; method: immunoSEQ multiplex PCR. That table gives V, J and clone size, and the DNA gave D and trimming. The sample lists about 95,000 clones, roughly 80% occurring once. The sequence was obtained from an older man with active or convalescent COVID-19. The chain employs TRBV19 and TRBJ1-2; a possible D gene is TRBD1 (6 bases). Sequencing was carried out using peripheral blood. In DNA, the CDR3 is TGTGCCAGTACCAAGGACAGCGCCCCCAACTATGGCTACACCTTC. Amino acids: CASTKDSAPNYGYTF.